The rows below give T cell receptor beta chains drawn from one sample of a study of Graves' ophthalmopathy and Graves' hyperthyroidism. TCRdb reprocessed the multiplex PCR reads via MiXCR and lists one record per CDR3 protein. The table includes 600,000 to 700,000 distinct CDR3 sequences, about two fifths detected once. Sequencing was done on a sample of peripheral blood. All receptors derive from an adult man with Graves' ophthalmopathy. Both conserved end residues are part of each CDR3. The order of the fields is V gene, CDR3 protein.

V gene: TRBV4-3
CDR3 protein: CASSQGTGAHEQYF

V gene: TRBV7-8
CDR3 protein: CASSSLADSGVSGQPQHF

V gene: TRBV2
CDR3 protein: CASSMTSETYEQYF

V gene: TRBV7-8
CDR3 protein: CASSPAQGGFYEQYF

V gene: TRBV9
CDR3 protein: CASSVEGGGGNTEAFF

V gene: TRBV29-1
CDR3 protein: CSVERTGEQPQHF

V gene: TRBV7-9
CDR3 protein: CASSFPAVGDTQYF

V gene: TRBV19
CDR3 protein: CASSRDGTSYEQYF

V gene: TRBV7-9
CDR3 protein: CASSLPVLGRGFLEQYF

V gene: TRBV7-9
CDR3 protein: CASSQERDRAMHEQYF

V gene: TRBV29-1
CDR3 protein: CSVRVPEQFF

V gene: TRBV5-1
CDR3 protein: CASSASGMQETQYF

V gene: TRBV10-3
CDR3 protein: CAIRTTGDYGYTF

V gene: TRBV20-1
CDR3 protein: CSATVGGSYGYTF

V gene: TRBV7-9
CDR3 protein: CASSFNRVDYGYTF

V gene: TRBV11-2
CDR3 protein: CASSLRYEQFF

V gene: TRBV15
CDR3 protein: CATSRAGGPGEQYF

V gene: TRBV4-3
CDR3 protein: CASSQVAAGGYEQYF

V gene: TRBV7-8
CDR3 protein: CASRDKQETQYF

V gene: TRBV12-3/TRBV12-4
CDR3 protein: CASSLGRTGDEKLFF

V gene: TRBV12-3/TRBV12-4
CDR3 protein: CASSLDSSANYGYTF

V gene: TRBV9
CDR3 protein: CASSSYDRATGELFF

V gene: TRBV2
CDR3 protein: CASVARNNEKLFF

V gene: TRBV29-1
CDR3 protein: CSVEDQQGVASYEQYF

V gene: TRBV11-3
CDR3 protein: CASSLLKTQGASGELFF

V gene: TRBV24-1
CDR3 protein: CATSDSQGRWGYTF

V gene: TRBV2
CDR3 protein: CASRSGSGHETQYF